This TCR beta chain was sequenced for a study of cytomegalovirus exposure and HLA in healthy donors. General observations from the study: Cytomegalovirus-associated TCR beta chains were listed, numbering approximately 150.

Use of 60 Vbeta and 13 Jbeta primers characterized the PCR. Using immunoSEQ multiplex PCR, the repertoire was profiled, and TCRdb retains in-frame clones only, with some absent. There are about 130,000 clones in the sample; roughly four fifths occur only once, and over 4.5% lies in the top ten. The donors gave bone marrow, and they were healthy. This clone was recorded a few times. The antigen remains undetermined. The CDR3 loop spans 14 amino acids. Germline V CDR1 and CDR2: MNHEY, SVGAGI. Trimming took off 5 bases at V and 3 bases at J, with 13 bases between the two ends. The sample consisted of PBMCs. The source is a woman between 35 and 50 years old in good health and CMV-seropositive. The chain combines TRBV6-5 with TRBJ1-2; a weak D match, TRBD1 (5 bases). The CDR3 protein is CASSTLGGDYGYTF. The CDR3 coding sequence is TGTGCCAGCAGTACGCTGGGGGGTGACTATGGCTACACCTTC.